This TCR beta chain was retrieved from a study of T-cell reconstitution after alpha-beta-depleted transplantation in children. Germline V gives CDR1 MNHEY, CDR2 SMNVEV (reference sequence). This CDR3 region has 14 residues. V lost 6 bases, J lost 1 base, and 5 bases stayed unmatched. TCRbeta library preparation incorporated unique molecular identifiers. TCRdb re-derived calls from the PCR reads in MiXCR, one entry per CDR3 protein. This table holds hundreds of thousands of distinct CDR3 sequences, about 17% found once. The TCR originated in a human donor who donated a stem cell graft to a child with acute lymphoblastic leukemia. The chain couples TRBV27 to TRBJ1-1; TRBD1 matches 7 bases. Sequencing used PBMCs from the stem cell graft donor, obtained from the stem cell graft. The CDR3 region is CASSSQGWNTEAFF. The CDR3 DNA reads TGTGCCAGCAGCTCACAGGGGTGGAACACTGAAGCTTTCTTT.